A single sample gave rise to the 8 T cell receptor beta chains below, sequenced in a study of circulating and synovial CD4+ cells in juvenile arthritis. Produced via immunoSEQ multiplex PCR; TCRdb's table is partial and in-frame only. The sample consists of tens of thousands of clones, about 95% of them appearing once. Sequencing used CD4+ T cells from blood. The receptors were gathered from a human donor with juvenile idiopathic arthritis.

The chain carries TRBV19 and TRBJ1-5, with TRBD1 matching 9 bases. Germline CDR1 and CDR2: LNHDA and SQIVND (reference sequence). This CDR3 has 16 residues. V lost 5 bases, J lost 4 bases, and 9 bases stayed unmatched. In nucleotides, the CDR3 is TGTGCCAGTAGTTCCCTGGGACAGGGCCTAAATCAGCCCCAGCATTTT. This sequence encodes CASSSLGQGLNQPQHF.

This chain connects TRBV4-1 to TRBJ2-7; 8 bases match TRBD1. V lost 4 bases, J lost 2 bases, and 7 bases stayed unmatched. Germline V gene lookup returns CDR1 MGHRA and CDR2 YSYEKL. The CDR3 contains 15 residues. The CDR3 reads CASSPGGGKTYEQYF. In DNA form, the CDR3 reads TGCGCCAGCAGCCCAGGGGGCGGGAAAACCTACGAGCAGTACTTC.

V and J are TRBV6-5 and TRBJ1-2; the D is unclear. The CDR3 covers 12 residues. Germline CDR1 and CDR2: MNHEY and SVGAGI. The V and J ends lost 8 bases and 4 bases respectively, with 11 bases between them. CDR3 protein: CASRREAYGYTF. Written as DNA, the CDR3 is TGTGCCAGCCGAAGGGAGGCCTATGGCTACACCTTC.

The chain recombines TRBV29-1 with TRBJ1-5; D might be TRBD1 (6 bases). Trimming removed 6 bases at V and 5 bases at J, with 14 bases between. Per the germline V gene, CDR1 is SQVTM and CDR2 is ANQGSEA. The CDR3 totals 13 residues. CDR3 in DNA: TGCAGCGTGCAAAGGGGGTTGGATCAGCCCCAGCATTTT. It is translated as CSVQRGLDQPQHF.

The genes are TRBV11-2 and TRBJ2-7; 8 nucleotides line up with TRBD2. There are 15 residues in the CDR3. Germline assignment: CDR1 SGHAT and CDR2 FQNNGV. V shed 1 base and J 0 bases; nucleotides not matched to a gene: 2. CDR3 protein: CASSLGAGGSYEQYF. The CDR3 DNA follows: TGTGCCAGCAGCTTAGGGGCGGGGGGCTCCTACGAGCAGTACTTC. Drawing the rest from reference TRBV11-2 and TRBJ2-7, the complete variable domain is EAGVAQSPRYKIIEKRQSVAFWCNPISGHATLYWYQQILGQGPKLLIQFQNNGVVDDSQLPKDRFSAERLKGVDSTLKIQPAKLEDSAVYLCASSLGAGGSYEQYFGPGTRLTVT.

Remarks on this clone: At one end the junction does not follow the germline gene, possibly because of a read error. The sample contains more than one DNA sequence encoding this CDR3. This chain connects TRBV2 to TRBJ1-6; no clear D gene. Germline lookup yields CDR1 SNHLY and CDR2 FYNNEI. This CDR3 has 17 residues. The DNA of the CDR3 is TGTGCCAGCAGAGACGGACGGGAGAGCTCCTATAATTCCCCCCTCCACTTT. Translated, it gives CASRDGRESSYNSPLHF.

The chain employs TRBV5-4 and TRBJ1-1; perhaps TRBD1 as D (6 bases). Germline CDR1 SGHNT, CDR2 YYREEE (reference sequence). V lost 3 bases, J lost 4 bases, and 19 bases lay in between. The CDR3 is made up of 16 amino acids. DNA of the CDR3: TGTGCCAGCAGCTGGGGACTACAGGGAGCCCGCACTGAAGCTTTCTTT. Translation: CASSWGLQGARTEAFF.

The CDR3 spells CASSLFARKVSHRGYTF. In DNA, the CDR3 is TGTGCCAGCAGTTTATTTGCGAGGAAGGTCTCTCATCGGGGCTACACCTTC. The rearrangement links TRBV28 to TRBJ1-2; D not resolved. CDR1 is MDHEN and CDR2 is SYDVKM in the germline V gene. The CDR3 loop spans 17 amino acids. Trimming stripped 1 base from V and 8 bases from J, with 23 bases between.